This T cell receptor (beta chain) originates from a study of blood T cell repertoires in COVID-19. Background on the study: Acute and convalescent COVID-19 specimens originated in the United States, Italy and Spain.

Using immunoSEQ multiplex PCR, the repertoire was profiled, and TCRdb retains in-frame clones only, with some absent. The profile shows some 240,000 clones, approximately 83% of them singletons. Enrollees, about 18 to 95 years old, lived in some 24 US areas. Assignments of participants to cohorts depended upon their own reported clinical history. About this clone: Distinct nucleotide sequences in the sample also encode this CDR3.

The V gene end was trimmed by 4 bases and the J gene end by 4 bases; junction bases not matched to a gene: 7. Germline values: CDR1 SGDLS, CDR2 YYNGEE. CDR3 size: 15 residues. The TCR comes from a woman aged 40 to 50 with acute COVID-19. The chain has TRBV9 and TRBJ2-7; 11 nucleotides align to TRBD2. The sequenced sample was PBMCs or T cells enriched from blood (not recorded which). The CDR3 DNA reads TGTGCCAGCAGCACCGGGACTAGCGGAACTTACGAGCAGTACTTC. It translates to CASSTGTSGTYEQYF.